This T cell receptor (beta chain) was retrieved from a study of T-cell memory formation after mild COVID-19. CDR1 DFQATT and CDR2 SNEGSKA come from the germline V gene (reference sequence). V lost 3 bases to trimming and J lost 0 bases, with 11 bases between them. This CDR3 region has 14 residues. TCRdb reanalysed the 5' RACE reads using MiXCR and keeps one entry per CDR3 protein. The sample has roughly 400,000 distinct CDR3 sequences, 18% seen once. A few counts support this clonotype. Sequencing used PBMCs or a T cell subset sorted from them (not recorded which). The sequence came from a man aged 18 to 30 who had mild COVID-19 (a few samples of this study predate the infection). Cell type and time point are not known. The V gene is TRBV20-1, the J gene TRBJ1-1; no firm D call. CDR3 in amino acids: CSASGQTMNTEAFF. The DNA for the CDR3 is TGCAGTGCTAGTGGGCAGACAATGAACACTGAAGCTTTCTTT.